Detailed here is one T cell receptor (beta chain). This entry comes from a study of CD8+CD57+ T cells in acquired aplastic anemia. CDR1 and CDR2 from the germline V gene are SGDLS and YYNGEE. This CDR3 is 15 amino acids long. The V and J ends lost 3 bases and 3 bases respectively, with 16 bases between them. Previously, flow cytometry had revealed CD8+CD57+ cell expansion in the patients chosen for sequencing. TCR beta VDJ and CDR3 profiles were obtained from a genomic DNA template. TCRdb processed the reads anew with MiXCR; each CDR3 protein has one entry. The data hold about 200,000 distinct CDR3 sequences, with 60% to 80% observed a single time.

V gene TRBV9 combines with J gene TRBJ2-7; TRBD2 is a possible D gene (5 bases). The TCR was taken from a human donor with aplastic anemia. Sequencing input: sorted CD4+, CD8+, or CD8+CD57+ T cells (not recorded which) from PBMCs. CDR3 protein: CASSGIERVGYEQYF. The CDR3 DNA sequence: TGTGCCAGCAGCGGCATCGAGAGGGTAGGCTACGAGCAGTACTTC.